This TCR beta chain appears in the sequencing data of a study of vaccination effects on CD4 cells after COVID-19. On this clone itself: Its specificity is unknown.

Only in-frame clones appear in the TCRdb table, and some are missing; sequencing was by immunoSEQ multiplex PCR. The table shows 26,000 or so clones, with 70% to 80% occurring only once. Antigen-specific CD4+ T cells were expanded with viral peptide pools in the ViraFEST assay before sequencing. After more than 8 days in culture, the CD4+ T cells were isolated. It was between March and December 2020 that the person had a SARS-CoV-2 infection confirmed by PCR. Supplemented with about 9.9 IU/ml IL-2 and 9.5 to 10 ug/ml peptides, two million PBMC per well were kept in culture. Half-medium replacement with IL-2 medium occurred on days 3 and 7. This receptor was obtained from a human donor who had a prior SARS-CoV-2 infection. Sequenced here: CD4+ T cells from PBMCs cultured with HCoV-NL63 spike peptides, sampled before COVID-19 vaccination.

CDR3: CASSYRDRIYEQYF. The CDR3 nucleotides are TGTGCCAGCAGCTACCGGGACCGGATCTACGAGCAGTACTTC. The rearrangement links TRBV7-9 to TRBJ2-7; possibly TRBD1 or TRBD2 for D (5 bases each). The ends were cut back, 4 bases at V and 3 bases at J, with 13 bases in the middle. CDR1 and CDR2 from the germline V gene are SEHNR and FQNEAQ (reference sequence). The CDR3 has 14 amino acids.